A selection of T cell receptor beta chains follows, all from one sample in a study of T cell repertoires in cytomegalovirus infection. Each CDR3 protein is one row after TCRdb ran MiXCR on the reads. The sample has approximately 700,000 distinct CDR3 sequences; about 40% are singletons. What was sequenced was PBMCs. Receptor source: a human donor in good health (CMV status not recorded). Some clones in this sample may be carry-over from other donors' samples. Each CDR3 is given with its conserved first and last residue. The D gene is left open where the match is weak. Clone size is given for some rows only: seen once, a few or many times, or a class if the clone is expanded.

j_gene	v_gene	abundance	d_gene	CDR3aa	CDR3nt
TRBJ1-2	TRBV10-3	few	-	CATRTGGSNYGYTF	TGTGCCACCCGAACAGGCGGATCTAACTATGGCTACACCTTC
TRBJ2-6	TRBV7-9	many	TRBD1	CASSLSRGSGANVLTF	TGTGCCAGCAGCTTAAGCAGGGGGTCTGGGGCCAACGTCCTGACTTTC
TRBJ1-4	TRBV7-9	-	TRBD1	CASSLGNRGRDEKLFF	TGTGCCAGCAGCTTAGGGAACAGGGGTCGGGATGAAAAACTGTTTTTT
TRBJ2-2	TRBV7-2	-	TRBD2	CASSLVVGGVSHTGELFF	TGTGCCAGCAGCTTAGTGGTCGGGGGGGTCTCACACACCGGGGAGCTGTTTTTT
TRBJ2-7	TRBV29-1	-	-	CSVEDFGNTYEQYF	TGCAGCGTTGAAGATTTTGGGAATACCTACGAGCAGTACTTC
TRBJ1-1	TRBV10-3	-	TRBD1	CAISESGQFNTEAFF	TGTGCCATCAGTGAGTCGGGACAGTTTAACACTGAAGCTTTCTTT
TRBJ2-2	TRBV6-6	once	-	CAAERTDVTGELFF	TGTGCCGCGGAAAGGACAGACGTCACCGGGGAGCTGTTTTTT
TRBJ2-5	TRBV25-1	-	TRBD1	CASSEIDLGTAQETQYF	TGTGCCAGCAGTGAAATCGATCTCGGGACAGCCCAAGAGACCCAGTACTTC
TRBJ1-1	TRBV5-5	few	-	CASSRVSRGEAFF	TGTGCCAGCAGCCGTGTTTCAAGGGGTGAAGCTTTCTTT
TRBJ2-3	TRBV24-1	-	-	CATSDPRAADTQYF	TGTGCCACCAGTGATCCCCGGGCGGCGGATACGCAGTATTTT
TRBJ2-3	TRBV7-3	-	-	CASSSDPALTDTQYF	TGTGCCAGCAGCTCCGACCCTGCACTCACAGATACGCAGTATTTT
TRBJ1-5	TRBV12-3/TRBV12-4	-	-	CASSLDGLKPQHF	TGTGCCAGCAGTTTAGACGGCTTGAAGCCCCAGCATTTT
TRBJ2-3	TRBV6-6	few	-	CASSYSTVPSTDTQYF	TGTGCCAGCAGTTACTCAACGGTACCTAGCACAGATACGCAGTATTTT
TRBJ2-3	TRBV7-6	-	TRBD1	CASSSTPETGITDTQYF	TGTGCCAGCAGCTCTACCCCCGAGACAGGGATAACAGATACGCAGTATTTT
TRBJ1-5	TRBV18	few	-	CASSTLRGQPQHF	TGTGCCAGCTCAACCTTAAGGGGGCAGCCCCAGCATTTT
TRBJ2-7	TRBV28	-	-	CASSLYLISYEQYF	TGTGCCAGCAGTTTATACCTGATCTCCTACGAGCAGTACTTC
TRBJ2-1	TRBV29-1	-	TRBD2	CSVSTSGGYNEQFF	TGCAGCGTATCGACTAGCGGGGGCTACAATGAGCAGTTCTTC
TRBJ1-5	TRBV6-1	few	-	CASSEVDRWSFRSNQPQHF	TGTGCCAGCAGTGAAGTCGACAGGTGGTCCTTCAGGAGCAATCAGCCCCAGCATTTT
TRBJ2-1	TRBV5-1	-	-	CASSLLQGKEQFF	TGCGCCAGCAGCTTGCTACAGGGTAAGGAGCAGTTCTTC
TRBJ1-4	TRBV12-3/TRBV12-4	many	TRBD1	CASSPQGGGEKLFF	TGTGCCAGCAGTCCTCAGGGGGGTGGGGAAAAACTGTTTTTT
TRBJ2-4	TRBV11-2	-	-	CARSLERTAKNIQSF	TGTGCCAGAAGCTTAGAGCGGACAGCCAAAAACATTCAGTCCTTC
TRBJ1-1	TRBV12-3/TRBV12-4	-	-	CASSRPLGLANTEAFF	TGTGCCAGCAGCCGACCTCTGGGGTTAGCGAACACTGAAGCTTTCTTT
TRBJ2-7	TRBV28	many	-	CASGGTVRTSEQYF	TGTGCCAGCGGAGGGACCGTCAGGACCTCCGAGCAGTACTTC
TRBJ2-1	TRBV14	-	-	CASSRGETRLEGFF	TGTGCCAGCAGCCGAGGAGAAACTCGATTGGAAGGGTTCTTC
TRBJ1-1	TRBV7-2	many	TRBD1	CASGRDRGRITEAFF	TGTGCCAGCGGCCGGGACAGGGGGCGGATCACTGAAGCTTTCTTT
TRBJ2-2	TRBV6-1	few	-	CASTLGTFTTGELFF	TGTGCCAGCACCCTCGGGACGTTTACCACCGGGGAGCTGTTTTTT
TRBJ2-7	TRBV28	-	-	CASSYGGSPSYEQYF	TGTGCCAGCAGTTATGGCGGGTCCCCGTCCTACGAGCAGTACTTC
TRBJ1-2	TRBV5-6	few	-	CASNFLGADYGYTF	TGTGCCAGCAACTTTTTAGGGGCGGACTATGGCTACACCTTC
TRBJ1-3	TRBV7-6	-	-	CASSPDRNTIYF	TGTGCCAGCAGCCCCGACAGAAACACCATATATTTT
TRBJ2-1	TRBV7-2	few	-	CATRTYNEQFF	TGTGCCACCCGAACCTACAATGAGCAGTTCTTC
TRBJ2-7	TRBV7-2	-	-	CASSLKSGYEQYF	TGTGCCAGCAGCTTAAAGAGTGGGTACGAGCAGTACTTC
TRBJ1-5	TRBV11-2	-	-	CASSLGRASSNQPQHF	TGTGCCAGCAGCTTAGGGAGGGCTTCGAGCAATCAGCCCCAGCATTTT
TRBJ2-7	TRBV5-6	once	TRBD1	CASSREKGGYPYEQYF	TGTGCCAGCAGCCGTGAAAAAGGGGGCTACCCCTACGAGCAGTACTTC
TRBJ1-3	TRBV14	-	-	CASSQRTATLGSTIYF	TGTGCCAGCAGCCAGCGTACAGCAACCTTGGGAAGCACCATATATTTT
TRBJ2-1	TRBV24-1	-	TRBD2	CATSDPSRLAGGQDEQFF	TGTGCCACCAGTGATCCTAGCCGGCTAGCGGGAGGGCAAGATGAGCAGTTCTTC
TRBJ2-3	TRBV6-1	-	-	CASSEAAGPANTDTQYF	TGTGCCAGCAGTGAAGCTGCGGGTCCCGCCAACACAGATACGCAGTATTTT
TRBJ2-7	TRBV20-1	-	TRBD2	CSARDRLAGGREQYF	TGCAGTGCTAGAGACCGACTAGCGGGGGGACGAGAGCAGTACTTC
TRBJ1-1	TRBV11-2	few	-	CASSSSRMGVRNEAFF	TGTGCCAGCAGCTCATCTCGGATGGGAGTCCGGAACGAAGCTTTCTTT
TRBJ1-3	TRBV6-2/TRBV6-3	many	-	CASSYNGNTIYF	TGTGCCAGCAGTTACAACGGAAACACCATATATTTT
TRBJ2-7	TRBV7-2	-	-	CASSPPNSYEQYF	TGTGCCAGCAGCCCGCCCAATTCCTACGAGCAGTACTTC
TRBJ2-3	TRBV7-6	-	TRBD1	CAGGGQGTDTQYF	TGTGCCGGAGGGGGACAGGGAACAGATACGCAGTATTTT
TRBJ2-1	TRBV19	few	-	CASSMGVGVYNEQFF	TGTGCCAGTAGTATGGGGGTTGGGGTTTACAATGAGCAGTTCTTC
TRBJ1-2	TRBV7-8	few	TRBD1	CASTRDSNYGYTF	TGTGCCAGCACTAGGGACAGTAACTATGGCTACACCTTC
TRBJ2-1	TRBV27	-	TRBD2	CASRPGGAPPNEQFF	TGTGCCAGCAGGCCGGGGGGGGCCCCCCCCAATGAGCAGTTCTTC